This T cell receptor (beta chain) was documented in a study of blood T cell repertoires in COVID-19. The overall study: Sites across the United States, Italy and Spain contributed samples from acute and convalescent COVID-19.

This clone is a singleton in its sample. CDR1 and CDR2 (germline): MGHRA, YSYEKL. The J segment lost 3 bases and the V segment lost 2 bases, leaving 2 bases of the junction unmatched. This CDR3 has 15 amino acids. Produced via immunoSEQ multiplex PCR; TCRdb's table is partial and in-frame only. The sample holds 280,000 or so clones, more than 75% seen once. The source is a woman aged 30 to 39 who had recovered from COVID-19. Input material: peripheral blood. V usage is TRBV4-1 and J usage is TRBJ2-1; 9 bases line up with TRBD1. This CDR3 reads CASSQTGGNYNEQFF. The CDR3 DNA reads as TGCGCCAGCAGCCAAACAGGGGGCAACTACAATGAGCAGTTCTTC.